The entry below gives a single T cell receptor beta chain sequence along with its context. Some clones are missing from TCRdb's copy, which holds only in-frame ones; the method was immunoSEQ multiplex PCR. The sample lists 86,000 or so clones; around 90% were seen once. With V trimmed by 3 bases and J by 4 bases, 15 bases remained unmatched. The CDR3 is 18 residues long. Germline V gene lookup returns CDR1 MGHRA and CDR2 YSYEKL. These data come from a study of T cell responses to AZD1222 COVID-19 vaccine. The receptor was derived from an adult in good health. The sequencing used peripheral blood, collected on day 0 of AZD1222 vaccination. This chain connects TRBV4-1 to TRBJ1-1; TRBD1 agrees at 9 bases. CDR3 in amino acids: CASSQEGGQGFMSTEAFF. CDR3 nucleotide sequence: TGCGCCAGCAGCCAGGAGGGGGGACAGGGATTTATGAGCACTGAAGCTTTCTTT.